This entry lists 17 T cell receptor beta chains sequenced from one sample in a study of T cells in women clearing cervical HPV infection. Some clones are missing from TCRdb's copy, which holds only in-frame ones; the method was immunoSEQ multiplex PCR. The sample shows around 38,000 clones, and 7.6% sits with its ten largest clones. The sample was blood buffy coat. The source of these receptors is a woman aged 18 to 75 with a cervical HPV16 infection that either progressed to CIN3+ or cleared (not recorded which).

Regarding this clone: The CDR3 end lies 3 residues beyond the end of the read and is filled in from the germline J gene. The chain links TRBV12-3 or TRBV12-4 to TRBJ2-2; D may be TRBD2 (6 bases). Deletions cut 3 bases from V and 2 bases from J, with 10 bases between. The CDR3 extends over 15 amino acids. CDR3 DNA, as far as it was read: TGTGCCAGCAGTTTCCGACTAGGTAACACCGGGGAG. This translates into CASSFRLGNTGE. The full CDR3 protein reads CASSFRLGNTGELFF.

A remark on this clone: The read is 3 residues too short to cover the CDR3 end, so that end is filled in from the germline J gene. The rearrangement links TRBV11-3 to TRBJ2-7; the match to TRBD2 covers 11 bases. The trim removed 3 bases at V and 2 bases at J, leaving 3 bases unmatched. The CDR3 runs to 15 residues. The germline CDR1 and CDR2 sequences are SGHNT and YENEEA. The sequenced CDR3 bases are TGTGCCAGCAGCTTTGGGACTAGCGGACCCTACGAG. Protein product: CASSFGTSGPYE. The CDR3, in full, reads CASSFGTSGPYEQYF.

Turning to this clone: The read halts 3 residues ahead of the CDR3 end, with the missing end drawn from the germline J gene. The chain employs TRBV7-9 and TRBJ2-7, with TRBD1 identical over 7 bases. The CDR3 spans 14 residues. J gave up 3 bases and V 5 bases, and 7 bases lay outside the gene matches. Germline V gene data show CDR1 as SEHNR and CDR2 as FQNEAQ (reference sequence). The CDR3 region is CASSPRDRVYEQYF. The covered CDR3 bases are TGTGCCAGCAGCCCGAGGGACAGAGTCTACGAG. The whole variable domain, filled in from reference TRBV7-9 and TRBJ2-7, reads DTGVSQNPRHKITKRGQNVTFRCDPISEHNRLYWYRQTLGQGPEFLTYFQNEAQLEKSRLLSDRFSAERPKGSFSTLEIQRTEQGDSAMYLCASSPRDRVYEQYFGPGTRLTVT.

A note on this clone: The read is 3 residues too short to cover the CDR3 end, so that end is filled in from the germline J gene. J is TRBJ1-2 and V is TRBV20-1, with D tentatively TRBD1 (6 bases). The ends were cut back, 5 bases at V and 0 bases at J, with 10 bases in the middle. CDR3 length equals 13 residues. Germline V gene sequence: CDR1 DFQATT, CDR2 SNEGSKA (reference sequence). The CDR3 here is CSAADSSNYGYTF. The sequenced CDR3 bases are TGCAGTGCTGCGGACAGCTCTAACTATGGC.

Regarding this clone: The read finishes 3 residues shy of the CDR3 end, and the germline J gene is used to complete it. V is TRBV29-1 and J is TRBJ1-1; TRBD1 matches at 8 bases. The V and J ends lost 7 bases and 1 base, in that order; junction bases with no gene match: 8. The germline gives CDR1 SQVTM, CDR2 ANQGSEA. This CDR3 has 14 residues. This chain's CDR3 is CSALSGTGNTEAFF. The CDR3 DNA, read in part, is TGCAGCGCCCTCTCCGGGACAGGGAACACTGAA.

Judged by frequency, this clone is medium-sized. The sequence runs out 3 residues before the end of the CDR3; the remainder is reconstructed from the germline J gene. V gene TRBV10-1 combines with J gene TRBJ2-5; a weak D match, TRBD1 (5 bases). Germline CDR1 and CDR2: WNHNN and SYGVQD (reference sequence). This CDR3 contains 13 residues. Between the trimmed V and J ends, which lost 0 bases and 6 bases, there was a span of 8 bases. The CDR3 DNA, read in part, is TGCGCCAGCAGTGAGTCGGGGCAAAAGACC. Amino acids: CASSESGQKT. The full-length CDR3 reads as CASSESGQKTQYF.

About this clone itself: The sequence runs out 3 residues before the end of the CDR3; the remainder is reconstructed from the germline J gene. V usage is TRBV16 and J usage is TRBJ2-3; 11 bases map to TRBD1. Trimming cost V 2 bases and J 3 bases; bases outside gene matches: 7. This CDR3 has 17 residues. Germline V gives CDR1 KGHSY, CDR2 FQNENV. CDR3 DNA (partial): TGTGCCAGCAGCCAAGCTATCGGACAGGGGGCAACAGATACG. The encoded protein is CASSQAIGQGATDT. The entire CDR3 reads CASSQAIGQGATDTQYF.

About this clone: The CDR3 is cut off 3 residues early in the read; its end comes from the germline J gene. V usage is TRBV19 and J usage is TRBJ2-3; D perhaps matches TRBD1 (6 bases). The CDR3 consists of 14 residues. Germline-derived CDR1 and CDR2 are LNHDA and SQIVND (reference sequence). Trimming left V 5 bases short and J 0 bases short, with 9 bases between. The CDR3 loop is CASSRDTSTDTQYF. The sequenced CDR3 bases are TGTGCCAGTAGTCGGGACACGAGCACAGATACG.

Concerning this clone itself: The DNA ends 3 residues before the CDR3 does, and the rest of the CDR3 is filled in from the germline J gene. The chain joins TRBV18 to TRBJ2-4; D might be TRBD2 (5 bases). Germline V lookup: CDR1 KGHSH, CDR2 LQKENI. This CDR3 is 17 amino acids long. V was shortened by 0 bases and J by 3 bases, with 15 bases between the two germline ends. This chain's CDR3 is CASSPPQAAGFKNIQYF. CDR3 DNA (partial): TGTGCCAGCTCACCACCGCAGGCCGCGGGTTTCAAAAACATT.

CDR3 loop: CATSRGERPEKLFF. The DNA read from the CDR3 is TGTGCCACCAGCAGAGGAGAGCGACCAGAAAAA. The V call is TRBV15, the J call TRBJ1-4; D uncertain. The CDR3 extends 3 residues past the end of the read, so its final part is completed from the germline J gene. The V end lost 1 base, the J end lost 8 bases, and 11 bases lay between the germline ends. The germline V gene encodes CDR1 LNHNV and CDR2 YYDKDF (reference sequence). The CDR3 has 14 residues.

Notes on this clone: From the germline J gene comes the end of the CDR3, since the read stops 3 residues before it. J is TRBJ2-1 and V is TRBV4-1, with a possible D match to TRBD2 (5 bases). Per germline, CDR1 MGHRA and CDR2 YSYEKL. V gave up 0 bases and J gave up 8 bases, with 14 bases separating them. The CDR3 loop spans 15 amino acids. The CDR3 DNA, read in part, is TGCGCCAGCAGCCAAGAGCGGGCCTACGACGATGAG. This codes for CASSQERAYDDE. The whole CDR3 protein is CASSQERAYDDEQFF.

The CDR3: CASRAGAGGVGGELFF. The covered CDR3 bases are TGTGCCAGCAGAGCCGGGGCCGGGGGTGTGGGCGGGGAG. The J gene is TRBJ2-2, the V gene TRBV12-3 or TRBV12-4; a weak D match, TRBD2 (6 bases). The DNA ends 3 residues before the CDR3 does, and the rest of the CDR3 is filled in from the germline J gene. There are 16 residues in the CDR3. Trimming removed 6 bases from V and 7 bases from J, with 21 bases in between.

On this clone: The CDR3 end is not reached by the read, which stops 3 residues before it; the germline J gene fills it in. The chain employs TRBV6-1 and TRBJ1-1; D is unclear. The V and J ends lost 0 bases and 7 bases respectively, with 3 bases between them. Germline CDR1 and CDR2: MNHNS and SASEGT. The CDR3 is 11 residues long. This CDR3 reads CASSEAREAFF. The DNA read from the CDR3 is TGTGCCAGCAGTGAAGCGCGTGAA.

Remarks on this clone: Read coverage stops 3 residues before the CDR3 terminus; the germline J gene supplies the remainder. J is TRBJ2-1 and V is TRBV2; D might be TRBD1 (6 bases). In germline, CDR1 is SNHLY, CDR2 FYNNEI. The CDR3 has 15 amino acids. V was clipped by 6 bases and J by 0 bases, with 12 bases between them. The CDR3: CASREADSSYNEQFF. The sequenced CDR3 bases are TGTGCCAGCAGAGAGGCGGACAGCTCCTACAATGAG.

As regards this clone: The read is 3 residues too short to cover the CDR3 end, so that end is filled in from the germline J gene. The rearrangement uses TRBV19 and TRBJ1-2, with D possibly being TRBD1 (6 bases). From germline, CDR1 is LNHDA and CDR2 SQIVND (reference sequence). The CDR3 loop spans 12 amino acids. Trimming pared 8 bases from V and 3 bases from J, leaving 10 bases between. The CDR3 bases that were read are TGTGCCAGTGTACAGGGAGACTATGGC. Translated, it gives CASVQGDYG. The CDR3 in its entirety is CASVQGDYGYTF.

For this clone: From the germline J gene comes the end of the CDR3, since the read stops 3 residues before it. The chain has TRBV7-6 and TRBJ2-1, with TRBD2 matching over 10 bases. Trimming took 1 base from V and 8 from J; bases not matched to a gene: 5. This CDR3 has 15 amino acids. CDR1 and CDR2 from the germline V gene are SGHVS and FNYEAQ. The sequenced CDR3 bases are TGTGCCAGCAGCTTAGAGCTAGCGGGAGTCGATGAG. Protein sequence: CASSLELAGVDE. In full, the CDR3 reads CASSLELAGVDEQFF.

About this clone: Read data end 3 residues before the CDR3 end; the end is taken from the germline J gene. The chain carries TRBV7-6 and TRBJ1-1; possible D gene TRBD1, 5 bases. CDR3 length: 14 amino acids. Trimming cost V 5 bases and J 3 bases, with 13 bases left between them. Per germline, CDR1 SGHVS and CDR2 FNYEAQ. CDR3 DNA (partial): TGTGCCAGCAGCGAAACATCAGGGTACACTGAA. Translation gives CASSETSGYTE. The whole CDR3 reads CASSETSGYTEAFF. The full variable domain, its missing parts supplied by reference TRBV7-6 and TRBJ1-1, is GAGVSQSPRYKVTKRGQDVALRCDPISGHVSLYWYRQALGQGPEFLTYFNYEAQQDKSGLPNDRFSAERPEGSISTLTIQRTEQRDSAMYRCASSETSGYTEAFFGQGTRLTVV.